The source of this T cell receptor (delta chain) is a study of gamma-delta T cells after stem cell transplantation. TCRdb fed the RT-PCR reads into CATT to redo clone calling. The sample lists about 3,000 delta-chain clones; around 2.6% were seen once. This clone has more than one count but fewer than ten. The protein in TCRdb stems from a much larger clone and differs at residue 13 from this DNA's translation, likely a read error; here the protein is translated from the DNA. The TCR comes from a human donor. It is not recorded whose cells these are; they may come from a transplant donor. The sequenced material came from gamma-delta T cells.

The CDR3 protein is CACDLLTGPYTDELIF. CDR3 in DNA: TGTGCCTGTGACCTACTTACGGGGCCCTACACCGATGAACTCATCTTT. V and J are TRDV2 and TRDJ1, with D maybe TRDD2 (5 bases). From germline, CDR1 is GEAIGNYY and CDR2 EKD. The CDR3 runs to 16 residues.